These T cell receptor beta chains were read from a single sample in a study of control samples from healthy donors and cancer patients. Clones were read by immunoSEQ multiplex PCR, and TCRdb kept only the in-frame ones, dropping some. This repertoire shows tens of thousands of clones, over 75% found once; its top ten account for 10%. The sequenced sample was PBMCs. These receptors originate from a woman aged 60-75 years with lung cancer. Both conserved end residues are part of each CDR3. The D gene is left open where the match is weak. Size values are once, few and many counts, or a class for expanded clones, and some rows have none.

>TRBV11-2|.|TRBJ2-6|.
CASSLDPGLNSGANVLTF
TGTGCCAGCAGCTTAGACCCCGGACTGAACTCTGGGGCCAACGTCCTGACTTTC
>TRBV7-3|.|TRBJ1-6|.
CASSSDSYNSPLHF
TGTGCCAGCAGCTCGGACTCCTATAATTCACCCCTCCACTTT
>TRBV3-1/TRBV3-2|few|TRBJ2-7|.
CASSLKDREQYF
TGTGCCAGCAGCCTCAAAGATCGCGAGCAGTACTTC
>TRBV13|.|TRBJ2-7|.
CASSLHRPGVYEQYF
TGTGCCAGCAGCTTACATCGCCCAGGGGTATACGAGCAGTACTTC
>TRBV27|.|TRBJ2-5|.
CASSFNGFQETQYF
TGTGCCAGCAGTTTTAATGGGTTCCAAGAGACCCAGTACTTC
>TRBV5-6|once|TRBJ1-2|TRBD1
CASSLELTGGYGYTF
TGTGCCAGCAGCTTAGAACTGACAGGGGGCTATGGCTACACCTTC
>TRBV9|.|TRBJ2-2|TRBD2
CASSGLAGDTGELFF
TGTGCCAGCAGCGGACTAGCGGGAGACACCGGGGAGCTGTTTTTT
>TRBV4-1|.|TRBJ2-7|.
CASSPREAGPNYEQYF
TGCGCCAGCAGTCCACGGGAAGCAGGGCCTAACTACGAGCAGTACTTC
>TRBV6-5|.|TRBJ1-5|.
CASSYSGPGPQHF
TGTGCCAGCAGTTACTCGGGGCCGGGGCCCCAGCATTTT
>TRBV10-3|.|TRBJ2-2|TRBD2
CAIRPREDNTGELFF
TGTGCCATCAGACCGCGGGAGGACAACACCGGGGAGCTGTTTTTT
>TRBV6-5|.|TRBJ2-1|TRBD2
CASRRLAGHTYEQFF
TGTGCCAGCAGGAGACTAGCGGGACACACCTATGAGCAGTTCTTC
>TRBV9|once|TRBJ2-1|TRBD2
CASSVGRGLAGTYNEQFF
TGTGCCAGCAGCGTAGGTCGGGGACTAGCGGGGACCTACAATGAGCAGTTCTTC
>TRBV5-4|.|TRBJ2-5|.
CASSLVPAQETQYF
TGTGCCAGCAGCTTGGTTCCAGCTCAAGAGACCCAGTACTTC
>TRBV30|.|TRBJ1-2|TRBD1
CAQRGPNYGYTF
TGTGCCCAGAGGGGGCCGAACTATGGCTACACCTTC
>TRBV14|.|TRBJ2-1|.
CASSRELTDEQFF
TGTGCCAGCAGCCGAGAGCTAACGGATGAGCAGTTCTTC
>TRBV28|.|TRBJ1-1|.
CASSGGEMNTEAFF
TGTGCCAGCAGTGGGGGCGAAATGAACACTGAAGCTTTCTTT
>TRBV30|.|TRBJ2-7|.
CASRVSSYEQYF
TGTGCCTCTCGGGTGAGCTCCTACGAGCAGTACTTC
>TRBV10-1|few|TRBJ2-1|TRBD2
CASSLTSGPVPSGRDRSYNEQFF
TGCGCCAGCAGCTTGACTAGCGGTCCGGTTCCTAGCGGGAGGGATAGAAGCTACAATGAGCAGTTCTTC
>TRBV21-1|.|TRBJ2-7|.
CASSVPLPRQGSLDEQYF
TGTGCCAGCAGCGTACCCTTACCCCGACAGGGGAGCCTCGACGAGCAGTACTTC
>TRBV10-3|.|TRBJ2-1|.
CAIRDLRNEQFF
TGTGCCATCAGGGACTTACGCAATGAGCAGTTCTTC
>TRBV30|.|TRBJ2-1|TRBD2
CAWESSSSGHNEQFF
TGTGCCTGGGAGAGCTCATCTAGCGGCCACAATGAGCAGTTCTTC
>TRBV10-3|.|TRBJ2-7|.
CAISEGDTEQYF
TGTGCCATCAGTGAAGGAGATACCGAGCAGTACTTC
>TRBV6-2/TRBV6-3|few|TRBJ1-1|.
CASSDGGDLNTEAFF
TGTGCCAGCAGCGACGGCGGGGACCTAAACACTGAAGCTTTCTTT
>TRBV28|once|TRBJ1-1|.
CASSLILNTEAFF
TGTGCCAGCAGCTTGATATTGAACACTGAAGCTTTCTTT
>TRBV6-5|.|TRBJ1-5|.
CASKVPWVTGQPQHF
TGTGCCAGCAAGGTCCCTTGGGTAACCGGACAGCCCCAGCATTTT
>TRBV24-1|.|TRBJ1-5|.
CATSDSGESNQPQHF
TGTGCCACCAGTGATTCAGGGGAAAGCAATCAGCCCCAGCATTTT
>TRBV27|.|TRBJ2-1|.
CASTYRPYSSYNEQFF
TGTGCCAGCACCTACAGGCCCTATAGCTCCTACAATGAGCAGTTCTTC